This TCR beta chain was observed in a study of blood T cell repertoires in COVID-19 (dated by TCRdb to 2019 to 2021). Notes on the research overall: Collaborator samples came from the United States, Italy and Spain and covered acute and convalescent phases of COVID-19. The repertoires were released in a freely available public database meant as a resource for research on the immune response to SARS-CoV-2. Deeply sampled blood TCRbeta repertoires from subjects exposed to, actively infected with, or recovered from COVID-19 were included in the dataset. The prospective study material was composed of cDNA or gDNA derived from T cells, B-cell-depleted T cells, or PBMCs. Sample metadata almost always included a de-identified subject ID, COVID-19 status, age in years and sex. Samples were obtained from the ongoing ImmuneRACE study (first 160 participants) and from over 1,000 subjects provided by 6 global collaborators. Where available, HLA class I and class II types were taken from metadata supplied by the sample provider and were not determined by assay-based typing. What the authors observed across the whole study: The amount of clinical and demographic metadata varied by source and participant and was provided uncurated.

TCRbeta CDR3 regions were amplified from genomic DNA using the immunoSEQ Assay, a bias-controlled multiplex PCR. The authors' pipeline ran thus. The number of nucleated cells in each sample was estimated by amplification of reference gene primers within the assay. Sequence reads were collapsed and filtered to measure the absolute abundance of every unique TCRbeta CDR3 rearrangement. For each sample, productive Simpson clonality was calculated by taking the square root of Simpson's diversity index across productive rearrangements. Held by TCRdb, this immuneACCESS table contains in-frame sequences only and omits some clones. Under half of the omission traces to an unresolved V gene where checked; the cause of the rest is unknown. D and trimming were read from the DNA, whereas the V and J calls and clone size are those reported in that table. This sample is represented by 370,000 or so clones; over 75% of them were singletons. The ten top clones hold 1.3% of the sample.

The CDR3 runs 11 amino acids, cysteine and phenylalanine included. The retained sequence is limited to the CDR3, 33 bases, with the frame set at the first base. V has 2 bases trimmed and J has 13 bases trimmed; junction bases matching no gene number 7. The germline V gene (reference sequence) supplies CDR1 GTSNPN and CDR2 SVGIG. A remark on this clone: Which antigen it targets is not known. Base quality data are lacking; no much larger clone is found one base away.

In the prospective study, participants were roughly 18 to 90 years old, resided in 20 to 30 geographic areas of the United States, and were enrolled through a virtual design. Cohort assignment in the prospective study relied on participant-reported clinical history from a screening survey and a study questionnaire. ImmuneRACE Cohort 3 recovered participants were defined by two consecutive negative NP/OP PCR tests, healthcare professional clearance, or symptom resolution. In the prospective study, whole blood, serum and a nasopharyngeal or oropharyngeal swab were collected from each participant by mobile phlebotomists. Over a roughly 2-month period, participants in the prospective study had the option of providing additional blood draws and questionnaires. Before DNA extraction, prospective study blood samples were shipped either frozen or at room temperature.

Sequences were obtained from PBMCs or T cells enriched from blood (not recorded which). This sequence originates from a man under 40 who had recovered from COVID-19. Recombination joined TRBV30 with TRBJ1-1; TRBD1 lines up with 7 middle nucleotides. The DNA sequence is TGTGCCTGGAGTCCCGGGACAGCTGATTTCTTT. The resulting protein is CAWSPGTADFF.